These 30 T cell receptor beta chains came from one sample sequenced in a study of blood T cell repertoires in COVID-19. Only in-frame clones appear in the TCRdb table, and some are missing; sequencing was by immunoSEQ multiplex PCR. The repertoire holds over 150,000 clones, with more than 65% as singletons. The sequenced sample was peripheral blood. The source of these receptors is a human donor in a cohort sampled during active COVID-19.

The gene calls are TRBV5-1 and TRBJ2-3; the D is unclear. In germline, CDR1 is SGHRS, CDR2 YFSETQ. The CDR3 loop spans 12 amino acids. V was clipped by 2 bases and J by 3 bases, with 4 bases between them. DNA of the CDR3: TGCGCCAGCAGCTTCTTTACAGATACGCAGTATTTT. Translating it yields CASSFFTDTQYF.

The chain employs TRBV28 and TRBJ1-2; 7 positions agree with TRBD1. The V gene's germline CDR1 is MDHEN and CDR2 SYDVKM. There are 15 residues in the CDR3. The V gene end was trimmed by 6 bases and the J gene end by 8 bases; junction bases not matched to a gene: 15. CDR3 in DNA: TGTGCCAGCAGGACGGGGGACAGCCGCCATTCGGGCTACACCTTC. This translates into CASRTGDSRHSGYTF.

This chain uses TRBV5-5 with TRBJ2-7, with 10 positions matching TRBD1. The CDR3 length is 15 residues. Trimming cost V 3 bases and J 1 base; bases outside gene matches: 4. Germline-derived CDR1 and CDR2 are SGHKS and YYEKEE (reference sequence). The CDR3 reads CASSWGTGDSYEQYF. CDR3 in DNA: TGTGCCAGCAGCTGGGGGACAGGGGATTCCTACGAGCAGTACTTC.

V and J are TRBV19 and TRBJ2-5; 11 nucleotides align to TRBD2. CDR1 is LNHDA and CDR2 is SQIVND in the germline V gene (reference sequence). The V segment lost 0 bases and the J segment 6 bases; nucleotides outside the gene matches: 9. The CDR3 runs to 17 residues. CDR3 coding DNA: TGTGCCAGTAGTATAGAATTAGCGGGAGGGTCGACAAAGACCCAGTACTTC. It encodes CASSIELAGGSTKTQYF.

The chain employs TRBV12-5 and TRBJ2-1; 7 positions match TRBD2. Germline V gene data show CDR1 as LGHNT and CDR2 as FRNRAP. The trim removed 4 bases at V and 0 bases at J, leaving 15 bases unmatched. The CDR3 length is 19 residues. DNA of the CDR3: TGTGCTAGTGGTTCACCGTATACCTTAGCGGGCAGCTCCTACAATGAGCAGTTCTTC. Translation gives CASGSPYTLAGSSYNEQFF.

J is TRBJ1-2 and V is TRBV10-2, with 8 nucleotides matching TRBD1. V trimming: 7 bases; J trimming: 8 bases; junction bases outside the gene matches: 12. This CDR3 has 14 amino acids. CDR1 is WSHSY and CDR2 is SAAADI in the germline V gene. CDR3: CASNPGQARRGYTF. For the CDR3, the DNA is TGCGCCAGCAATCCGGGACAGGCCAGAAGGGGCTACACCTTC.

The chain combines TRBV7-9 with TRBJ1-2; 9 positions match TRBD1. J gave up 8 bases and V 3 bases, and 7 bases lay outside the gene matches. The CDR3 consists of 14 residues. Germline lookup yields CDR1 SEHNR and CDR2 FQNEAQ (reference sequence). The CDR3 DNA follows: TGTGCCAGCAGCTTTCAACAGGGGGCTGGAGGCTACACCTTC. As protein: CASSFQQGAGGYTF.

CDR3 region: CASSPASGRAYNEQFF. The CDR3 DNA reads TGTGCCAGCTCACCAGCTAGCGGGAGGGCCTACAATGAGCAGTTCTTC. The rearrangement links TRBV18 to TRBJ2-1; 12 bases match TRBD2. The germline gives CDR1 KGHSH, CDR2 LQKENI. The V and J ends lost 2 bases and 2 bases, in that order; junction bases with no gene match: 1. The CDR3 is made up of 16 amino acids.

Written as DNA, the CDR3 is TGTGCCAGCTCACCCTGGGACAGGGGGCTGCGAAACACCATATATTTT. Amino acids: CASSPWDRGLRNTIYF. The J gene is TRBJ1-3, the V gene TRBV18; 12 bases match TRBD1. V lost 3 bases, J lost 5 bases, and 5 bases stayed unmatched. Germline-derived CDR1 and CDR2 are KGHSH and LQKENI. The CDR3 totals 16 residues.

This sequence joins TRBV13 and TRBJ2-7, with a weak D call TRBD1 (6 bases). The CDR3 loop spans 22 amino acids. Germline CDR1 is PRHDT and CDR2 is FYEKMQ (reference sequence). V gave up 5 bases and J gave up 0 bases, with 35 bases separating them. The CDR3 spells CASSGTLQPGTSPIPFSYEQYF. For the CDR3, the DNA is TGTGCCAGCAGCGGCACCCTTCAGCCCGGGACAAGCCCCATCCCCTTCTCCTACGAGCAGTACTTC.

CDR3 nucleotide sequence: TGTGCCAGCAGTTTATTCGGGGGAGCGGAGCTGTTTTTT. Amino acids: CASSLFGGAELFF. V gene TRBV27 combines with J gene TRBJ2-2, with D tentatively TRBD2 (6 bases). The CDR3 is 13 amino acids. CDR1 and CDR2 from the germline V gene are MNHEY and SMNVEV (reference sequence). With 1 base removed from V and 10 bases from J, the gap between germline ends came to 10 bases.

The gene calls are TRBV27 and TRBJ1-1, with D perhaps TRBD1 (5 bases). V gave up 5 bases and J gave up 10 bases, with 14 bases separating them. The germline V gene has CDR1 MNHEY and CDR2 SMNVEV (reference sequence). The CDR3 is made up of 12 amino acids. CDR3 nucleotide sequence: TGTGCCAGCAGTCCGATTGGGGCGCGAGCTTTCTTT. It codes for CASSPIGARAFF.

V usage is TRBV14 and J usage is TRBJ2-7; 11 bases line up with TRBD1. Germline loops: CDR1 SGHDN, CDR2 FVKESK. The CDR3 contains 16 residues. V lost 0 bases, J lost 3 bases, and 4 bases stayed unmatched. CDR3 sequence reads: CASSQDFGTGGYEQYF. CDR3 sequence (DNA): TGTGCCAGCAGCCAAGATTTCGGGACAGGGGGCTACGAGCAGTACTTC.

This clone has more than one count but fewer than ten. V and J are TRBV6-4 and TRBJ2-2; D remains ambiguous. With 2 bases removed from V and 6 bases from J, the gap between germline ends came to 7 bases. There are 13 residues in the CDR3. Germline values: CDR1 MRHNA, CDR2 SNTAGT. CDR3 loop: CASSDLIPGELFF. In DNA form, the CDR3 reads TGTGCCAGCAGTGACCTAATACCCGGGGAGCTGTTTTTT.

The chain couples TRBV6-2 or TRBV6-3 to TRBJ2-7, with D perhaps matching TRBD1 (5 bases). The CDR3 totals 14 residues. V lost 2 bases and J lost 4, with 12 bases in between. CDR1 and CDR2 (germline): MNHEY, SVGEGT. CDR3 in amino acids: CASSYVGREYEQYF. The CDR3 DNA reads as TGTGCCAGCAGTTACGTCGGCAGGGAATACGAGCAGTACTTC.

The chain uses TRBV7-2 and TRBJ2-7; a possible D gene is TRBD2 (5 bases). Germline-derived CDR1 and CDR2 are SGHTA and FQGNSA. The CDR3 contains 14 residues. With 2 bases removed from V and 2 bases from J, the gap between germline ends came to 10 bases. DNA for the CDR3: TGTGCCAGCAGCTTATGGACTTCTCCCTACGAGCAGTACTTC. Translation: CASSLWTSPYEQYF.

Only one count was recorded for this clone. DNA of the CDR3: TGTGCCAGCAGCCTGGGACTAGCGGGAGGTAAACAAGAGACCCAGTACTTC. It translates to CASSLGLAGGKQETQYF. The chain employs TRBV3-1 (or the pseudogene TRBV3-2) and TRBJ2-5; 15 bases fit TRBD2. CDR1 LGHDT and CDR2 YNNKEL come from the germline V gene (reference sequence). The CDR3 is 17 residues long. J lost 2 bases, V lost 4 bases, and 5 bases had no gene match.

V usage is TRBV28 and J usage is TRBJ2-3; TRBD1 agrees at 7 bases. From germline, CDR1 is MDHEN and CDR2 SYDVKM. CDR3 length: 18 amino acids. V gave up 7 bases and J gave up 3 bases; unmatched junction bases: 19. CDR3 amino acids: CASIPYQIQGNETDTQYF. The DNA of the CDR3 is TGTGCCAGCATCCCGTATCAAATACAGGGGAATGAGACAGATACGCAGTATTTT.

This clone was found a few times. The chain carries TRBV30 and TRBJ2-2; TRBD1 matches at 8 bases. The CDR3 length is 15 residues. The germline gives CDR1 GTSNPN, CDR2 SVGIG (reference sequence). Germline trimming cut 1 base from V and 5 bases from J; bases unmatched to any gene: 6. CDR3 nucleotide sequence: TGTGCCTGGAGTGCTGGACAGGGTAGAACCGGGGAGCTGTTTTTT. Encoded protein: CAWSAGQGRTGELFF.

About this clone: This sample includes further DNA sequences coding for the same CDR3. The chain employs TRBV30 and TRBJ2-7, with 14 nucleotides matching TRBD2. Germline V gene lookup returns CDR1 GTSNPN and CDR2 SVGIG (reference sequence). V lost 1 base to trimming and J lost 6 bases; unmatched junction nucleotides: 5. The length of the CDR3 is 15 residues. CDR3 DNA: TGTGCCTGGAGTGGGGGACTAGCGGGAGTCCGCGAGCAGTACTTC. Protein: CAWSGGLAGVREQYF.

This clone was detected only a few times. The rearrangement uses TRBV7-2 and TRBJ2-7; 7 positions match TRBD2. There are 14 residues in the CDR3. Trimming removed 1 base from V and 6 bases from J; junction bases left unmatched: 6. Germline CDR1 SGHTA, CDR2 FQGNSA. CDR3 protein: CASSLGGEGTEQYF. The CDR3 region has the DNA TGTGCCAGCAGCTTAGGCGGGGAGGGAACCGAGCAGTACTTC.

Details on this clone: At one end the junction does not follow the germline gene, possibly because of a read error. The chain is built from TRBV20-1 and TRBJ1-2; 7 bases fit TRBD1. Germline CDR1 is DFQATT and CDR2 is SNEGSKA (reference sequence). The CDR3 is made up of 11 amino acids. The CDR3 spells CSAWDSQRLTF. As DNA, the CDR3 is TGCAGTGCCTGGGACAGCCAGCGGCTCACTTTC.

The V call is TRBV5-1, the J call TRBJ1-2; 7 bases fit TRBD1. Trimming removed 4 bases from V and 3 bases from J; junction bases left unmatched: 12. This CDR3 is built from 16 residues. The germline gives CDR1 SGHRS, CDR2 YFSETQ. The CDR3 coding sequence is TGCGCCAGCAGCAAGTCCCGGGACAGCCGCTACTATGGCTACACCTTC. It yields the protein CASSKSRDSRYYGYTF.

This chain uses TRBV30 with TRBJ1-6; 9 positions agree with TRBD1. This CDR3 region has 12 residues. Germline CDR1 is GTSNPN and CDR2 is SVGIG (reference sequence). The ends lost 5 bases at V and 9 bases at J; junction bases unmatched: 2. The CDR3 spells CAWAGQGSPLHF. For the CDR3, the DNA is TGTGCCTGGGCGGGACAGGGTTCACCCCTCCACTTT.

The rearrangement joins TRBV7-2 to TRBJ2-7; a weak D match, TRBD1 (5 bases). Germline V gives CDR1 SGHTA, CDR2 FQGNSA. The V and J ends lost 3 bases and 6 bases respectively, with 15 bases between them. The CDR3 is 14 amino acids. CDR3 in amino acids: CASSFWTSIAEQYF. CDR3 coding DNA: TGTGCCAGCAGCTTCTGGACAAGCATCGCCGAGCAGTACTTC.

The V gene is TRBV25-1, the J gene TRBJ2-1; possible D gene TRBD2, 6 bases. Trimming removed 3 bases from V and 3 bases from J, with 12 bases in between. The CDR3 extends over 15 amino acids. Germline loops: CDR1 MGHDK, CDR2 SYGVNS. Here the CDR3 reads CASSEAGRNYNEQFF. For the CDR3, the DNA is TGTGCCAGCAGTGAGGCGGGACGGAACTACAATGAGCAGTTCTTC. Full variable domain (remainder filled in from reference TRBV25-1 and TRBJ2-1): EADIYQTPRYLVIGTGKKITLECSQTMGHDKMYWYQQDPGMELHLIHYSYGVNSTEKGDLSSESTVSRIRTEHFPLTLESARPSHTSQYLCASSEAGRNYNEQFFGPGTRLTVL.

The DNA of the CDR3 is TGTGCCAGCAGCCAAGCACAGAATAGCAATCAGCCCCAGCATTTT. Translating gives CASSQAQNSNQPQHF. The chain employs TRBV4-2 and TRBJ1-5; no firm D call. There are 15 residues in the CDR3. Germline V gives CDR1 LGHNA, CDR2 YNFKEQ. Between the trimmed V and J ends, which lost 1 base and 0 bases, there was a span of 7 bases.

The V and J genes are TRBV19 and TRBJ1-1; TRBD1 aligns across 9 bases. V lost 6 bases to trimming and J lost 6 bases; unmatched junction nucleotides: 8. Germline V gene lookup returns CDR1 LNHDA and CDR2 SQIVND (reference sequence). The CDR3 consists of 14 residues. This CDR3 is CASSMGQGRAEAFF. The CDR3, as DNA: TGTGCCAGTAGCATGGGACAGGGTCGGGCTGAAGCTTTCTTT.

The chain is built from TRBV11-2 and TRBJ2-7; D remains ambiguous. The germline V gene has CDR1 SGHAT and CDR2 FQNNGV. Trimming took off 1 base at V and 3 bases at J, with 7 bases between the two ends. The CDR3 is 13 amino acids. The CDR3 region is CASSLGRFYEQYF. CDR3 sequence (DNA): TGTGCCAGCAGCTTAGGCCGGTTCTACGAGCAGTACTTC.

This sequence joins TRBV30 and TRBJ1-2, with unresolved D. The CDR3 is 12 amino acids. Germline V gives CDR1 GTSNPN, CDR2 SVGIG (reference sequence). Trimming removed 0 bases at V and 6 bases at J, with 8 bases between. The CDR3 here is CAWSVGPDGYTF. The CDR3 DNA reads as TGTGCCTGGAGTGTGGGCCCAGATGGCTACACCTTC.